This T cell receptor (beta chain) is from a study of T-cell memory formation after mild COVID-19. Findings of the study overall: Shrinking CD4+ clones resided mostly in CM and EM, and CD8+ ones in EMRA.

MiXCR, applied by TCRdb to the 5' RACE reads, yields one record per CDR3 protein. Of approximately 350,000 distinct CDR3 sequences in the sample, under 15% were seen once. V was pared by 4 bases and J by 4 bases, with 12 bases between. This CDR3 contains 14 residues. Looked up from germline, CDR1 is SGDLS and CDR2 is YYNGEE. This clonotype was seen a handful of times. The antigen is unknown. V is TRBV9 and J is TRBJ1-3, with D maybe TRBD1 (5 bases). The specimen sequenced was PBMCs or a T cell subset sorted from them (not recorded which). The clonotype was recovered from a man aged 18 to 29 who had mild COVID-19 (a few samples of this study predate the infection). Cell type and time point are not known. The CDR3 nucleotides read TGTGCCAGCAGCTCCCAGGGAAACGGAAACACCATATATTTT. The encoded protein is CASSSQGNGNTIYF.